This T cell receptor (beta chain) was sequenced during a study of cytomegalovirus exposure and HLA in healthy donors. The CDR3 covers 17 residues. Germline V gene sequence: CDR1 SGHNT, CDR2 YYREEE (reference sequence). After removal of 1 base from V and 5 bases from J, the junction contained 11 bases not matched to a gene. In the PCR, 60 Vbeta and 13 Jbeta primers were used. The data were produced by immunoSEQ multiplex PCR, yet TCRdb's version contains in-frame clones alone and is incomplete. The sample holds some 150,000 clones, approximately 75% seen once. The chain is built from TRBV5-4 and TRBJ1-1; the match to TRBD1 covers 10 bases. The TCR sequence derives from a man aged 45 to 65 in good health and CMV-seropositive. The material sequenced was PBMCs. CDR3 coding DNA: TGTGCCAGCAGCTTGAGGAAAGGACAGGGGGTAGAAACTGAAGCTTTCTTT. Translation gives CASSLRKGQGVETEAFF.